Sequencing of this TCR beta chain was carried out in a study of spatial heterogeneity in lung cancer. Findings and limits, study-wide: Tumor TCRs that were ubiquitous and expanded showed up in blood more at resection than follow-up.

The time point denotes: sample taken at primary tumor resection. Unsorted samples of tumor, nontumor lung or frozen PBMC had their whole RNA sequenced. The donors comprised about 69 untreated early-stage non-small cell lung cancer patients. The CDR3 runs to 14 residues. Germline values: CDR1 DFQATT, CDR2 SNEGSKA (reference sequence). Between the trimmed V and J ends, which lost 0 bases and 6 bases, there was a span of 14 bases. Turning to this clonotype: Its specificity is not known.

TCR cDNA molecules each carried a unique molecular identifier. TCRdb recomputed calls from the 5' RACE reads with MiXCR, one row per CDR3 protein. The sample contains tens of thousands of distinct CDR3 sequences, 12% of which appear only once. This receptor was taken from a male donor with early-stage non-small cell lung cancer. The chain recombines TRBV20-1 with TRBJ1-2; D ambiguous. The specimen comprised PBMCs, sampled at surgery. CDR3 loop: CSARDSRFSDGYTF. The DNA for the CDR3 is TGCAGTGCTAGAGATTCGAGATTCTCGGATGGCTACACCTTC.